These 6 T cell receptor beta chains share one sample of origin, sequenced in a study of blood T cell repertoires in COVID-19. Profiling relied on immunoSEQ multiplex PCR, and the TCRdb table lists in-frame clones only, not all of them. The repertoire holds roughly 200,000 clones, roughly 82% seen once, with around 7.8% in the top ten. Sequencing used peripheral blood. The origin of the receptors is an older woman with COVID-19, enrolled during active disease.

The chain joins TRBV24-1 to TRBJ2-5, with D possibly TRBD1 on 6 matching bases. V was clipped by 3 bases and J by 5 bases, with 12 bases between them. Germline V gives CDR1 KGHDR, CDR2 SFDVKD. This CDR3 has 14 amino acids. CDR3 region: CATSDPRGWETQYF. The CDR3 bases are TGTGCCACCAGTGATCCCAGGGGTTGGGAGACCCAGTACTTC.

The chain has TRBV5-1 and TRBJ1-6, with 9 bases lining up with TRBD1. From germline, CDR1 is SGHRS and CDR2 YFSETQ. The CDR3 covers 15 residues. Unmatched junction bases numbered 2, after V lost 0 bases and J lost 7 bases. CDR3 bases: TGCGCCAGCAGCTTGGCCGGACAGGGGAATTCACCCCTCCACTTT. Encoded protein: CASSLAGQGNSPLHF.

V usage is TRBV28 and J usage is TRBJ2-6; no reliable D call. Germline values: CDR1 MDHEN, CDR2 SYDVKM. CDR3 size: 18 residues. With 3 bases removed from V and 0 bases from J, the gap between germline ends came to 15 bases. CDR3 amino acids: CASSFSGVIYSGANVLTF. DNA of the CDR3: TGTGCCAGCAGTTTCTCGGGTGTGATTTACTCTGGGGCCAACGTCCTGACTTTC.

This chain uses TRBV19 with TRBJ1-1, with D perhaps TRBD1 (6 bases). This CDR3 has 15 amino acids. V dropped 4 bases and J dropped 1 base, with 13 bases sitting between them. Germline CDR1 LNHDA, CDR2 SQIVND (reference sequence). This CDR3 reads CASSRGTLKNTEAFF. The CDR3 region has the DNA TGTGCCAGTAGTAGGGGGACACTAAAGAACACTGAAGCTTTCTTT.

J is TRBJ1-4 and V is TRBV5-5; 12 bases fit TRBD1. The CDR3 covers 18 residues. With V trimmed by 0 bases and J by 3 bases, 6 bases remained unmatched. The V gene's germline CDR1 is SGHKS and CDR2 YYEKEE (reference sequence). This chain's CDR3 is CASSLGQGQGAANEKLFF. In DNA, the CDR3 is TGTGCCAGCAGCTTGGGTCAGGGACAGGGGGCTGCTAATGAAAAACTGTTTTTT.

This chain links TRBV4-2 with TRBJ2-7, with D possibly being TRBD2 (5 bases). The CDR3 sequence is 17 residues long. CDR1 and CDR2 from the germline V gene are LGHNA and YNFKEQ. V lost 4 bases, J lost 3 bases, and 22 bases lay in between. This chain's CDR3 is CASSLRSGVPHYYEQYF. CDR3 DNA: TGTGCCAGCAGCCTGCGGTCCGGGGTTCCTCACTACTACGAGCAGTACTTC.